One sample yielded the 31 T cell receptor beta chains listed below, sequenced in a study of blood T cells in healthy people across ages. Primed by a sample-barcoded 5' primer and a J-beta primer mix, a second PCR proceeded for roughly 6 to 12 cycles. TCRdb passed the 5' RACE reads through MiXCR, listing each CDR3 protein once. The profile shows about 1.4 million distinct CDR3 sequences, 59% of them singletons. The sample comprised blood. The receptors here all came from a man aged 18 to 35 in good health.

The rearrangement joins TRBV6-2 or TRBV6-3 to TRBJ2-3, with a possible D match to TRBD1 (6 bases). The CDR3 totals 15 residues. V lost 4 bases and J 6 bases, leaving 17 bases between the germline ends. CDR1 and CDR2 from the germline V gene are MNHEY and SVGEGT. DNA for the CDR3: TGTGCCAGCAGTTCGATCAGGGGTGCAGGGGATACGCAGTATTTT. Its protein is CASSSIRGAGDTQYF.

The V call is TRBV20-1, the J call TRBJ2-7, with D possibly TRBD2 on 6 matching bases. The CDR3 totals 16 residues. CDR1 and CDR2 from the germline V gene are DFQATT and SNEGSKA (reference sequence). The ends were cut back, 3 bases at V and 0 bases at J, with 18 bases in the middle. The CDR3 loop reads CSARGQRVAPSYEQYF. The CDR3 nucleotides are TGCAGTGCTAGGGGCCAGCGGGTCGCCCCCTCCTACGAGCAGTACTTC.

For the CDR3, the DNA is TGCAGTGCTACGCGTACCCCAGGGTGGGTCACTGAAGCTTTCTTT. It encodes CSATRTPGWVTEAFF. The chain has TRBV20-1 and TRBJ1-1; D might be TRBD1 (5 bases). The CDR3 has 15 residues. Deletions cut 4 bases from V and 4 bases from J, with 19 bases between. The germline gives CDR1 DFQATT, CDR2 SNEGSKA (reference sequence).

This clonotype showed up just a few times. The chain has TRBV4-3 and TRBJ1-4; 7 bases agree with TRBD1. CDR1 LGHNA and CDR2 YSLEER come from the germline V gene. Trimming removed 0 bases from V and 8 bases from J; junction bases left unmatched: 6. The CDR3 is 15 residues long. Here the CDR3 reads CASSQDQAGGEKLFF. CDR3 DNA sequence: TGCGCCAGCAGCCAAGATCAAGCAGGGGGGGAAAAACTGTTTTTT.

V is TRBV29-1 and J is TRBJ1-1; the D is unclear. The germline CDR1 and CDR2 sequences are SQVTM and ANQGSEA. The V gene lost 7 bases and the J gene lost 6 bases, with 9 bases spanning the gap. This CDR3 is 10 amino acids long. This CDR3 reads CSALDSEAFF. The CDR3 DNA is TGCAGCGCGCTTGATTCTGAAGCTTTCTTT.

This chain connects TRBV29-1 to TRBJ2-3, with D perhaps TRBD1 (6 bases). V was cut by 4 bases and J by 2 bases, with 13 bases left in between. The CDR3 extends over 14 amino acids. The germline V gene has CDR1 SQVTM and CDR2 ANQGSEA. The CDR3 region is CSVGGRGLTDTQYF. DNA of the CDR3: TGCAGCGTTGGGGGCAGGGGCCTCACAGATACGCAGTATTTT.

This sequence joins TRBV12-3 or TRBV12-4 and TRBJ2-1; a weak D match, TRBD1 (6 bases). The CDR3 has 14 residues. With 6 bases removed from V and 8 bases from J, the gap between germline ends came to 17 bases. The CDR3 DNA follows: TGTGCCAGCAGCGACAGGCCAGGGCCGCATGAGCAGTTCTTC. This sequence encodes CASSDRPGPHEQFF.

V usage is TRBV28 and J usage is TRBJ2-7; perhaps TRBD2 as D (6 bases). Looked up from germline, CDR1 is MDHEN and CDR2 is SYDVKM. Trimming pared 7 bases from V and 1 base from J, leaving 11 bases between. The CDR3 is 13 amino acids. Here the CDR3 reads CASIGGTSYEQYF. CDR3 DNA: TGTGCCAGCATCGGAGGGACTTCCTACGAGCAGTACTTC. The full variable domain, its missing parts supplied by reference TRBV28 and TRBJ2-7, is DVKVTQSSRYLVKRTGEKVFLECVQDMDHENMFWYRQDPGLGLRLIYFSYDVKMKEKGDIPEGYSVSREKKERFSLILESASTNQTSMYLCASIGGTSYEQYFGPGTRLTVT.

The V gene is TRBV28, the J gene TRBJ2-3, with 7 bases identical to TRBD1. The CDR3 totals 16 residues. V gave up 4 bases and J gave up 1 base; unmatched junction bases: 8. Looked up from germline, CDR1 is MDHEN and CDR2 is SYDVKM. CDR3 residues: CASSSRQGRGTDTQYF. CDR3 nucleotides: TGTGCCAGCAGTTCCCGACAGGGTAGGGGCACAGATACGCAGTATTTT.

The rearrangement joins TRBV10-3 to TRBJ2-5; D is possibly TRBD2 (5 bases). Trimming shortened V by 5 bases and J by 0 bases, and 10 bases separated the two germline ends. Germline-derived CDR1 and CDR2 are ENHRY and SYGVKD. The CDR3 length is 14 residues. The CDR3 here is CAISIAGNQETQYF. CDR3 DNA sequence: TGTGCCATCAGTATCGCCGGGAACCAAGAGACCCAGTACTTC.

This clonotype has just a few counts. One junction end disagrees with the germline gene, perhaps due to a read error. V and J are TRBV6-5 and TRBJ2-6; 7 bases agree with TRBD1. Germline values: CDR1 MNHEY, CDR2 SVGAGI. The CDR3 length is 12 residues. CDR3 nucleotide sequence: TGTGCCAGCATGCCAGGGGGCAACGTCCTGACTTTC. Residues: CASMPGGNVLTF.

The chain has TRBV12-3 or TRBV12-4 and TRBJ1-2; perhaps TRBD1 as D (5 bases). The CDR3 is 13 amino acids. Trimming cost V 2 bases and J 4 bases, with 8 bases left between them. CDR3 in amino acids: CASSLRGAYGYTF. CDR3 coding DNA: TGTGCCAGCAGTTTAAGAGGGGCCTATGGCTACACCTTC.

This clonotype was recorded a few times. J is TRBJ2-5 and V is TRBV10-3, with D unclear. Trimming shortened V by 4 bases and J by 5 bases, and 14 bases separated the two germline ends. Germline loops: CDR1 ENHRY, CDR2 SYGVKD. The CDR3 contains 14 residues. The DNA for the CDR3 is TGTGCCATCAGTGTAAACGCCTTCGAGGAGACCCAGTACTTC. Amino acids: CAISVNAFEETQYF.

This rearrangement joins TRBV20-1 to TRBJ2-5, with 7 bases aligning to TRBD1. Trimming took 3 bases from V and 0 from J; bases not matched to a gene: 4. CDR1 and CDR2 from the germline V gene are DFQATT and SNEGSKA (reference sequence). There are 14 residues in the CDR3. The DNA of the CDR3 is TGCAGTGCTAGGGGCAGGGGGTACCAAGAGACCCAGTACTTC. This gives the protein CSARGRGYQETQYF.

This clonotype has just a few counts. The CDR3 region has the DNA TGTGCCGTGGTTACAGGGGATGGACAGACCCAGTACTTC. As protein: CAVVTGDGQTQYF. The rearrangement links TRBV10-3 to TRBJ2-5; TRBD1 matches at 7 bases. CDR1 ENHRY and CDR2 SYGVKD come from the germline V gene. V was pared by 11 bases and J by 6 bases, with 12 bases of the junction left unmatched. The CDR3 loop spans 13 amino acids.

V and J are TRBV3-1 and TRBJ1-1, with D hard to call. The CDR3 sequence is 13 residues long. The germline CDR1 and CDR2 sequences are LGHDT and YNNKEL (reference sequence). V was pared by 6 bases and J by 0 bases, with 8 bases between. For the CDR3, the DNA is TGTGCCAGCAGGGTCTCGCTGAACACTGAAGCTTTCTTT. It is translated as CASRVSLNTEAFF.

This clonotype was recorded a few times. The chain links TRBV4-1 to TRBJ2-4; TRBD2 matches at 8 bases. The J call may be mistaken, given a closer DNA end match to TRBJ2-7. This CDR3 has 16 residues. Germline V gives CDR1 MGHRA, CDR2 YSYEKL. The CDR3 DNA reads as TGCGCCAGCAGCCAAGATGAAGGGACTAGAGTATACGAGCAGTACTTC. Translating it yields CASSQDEGTRVYEQYF.

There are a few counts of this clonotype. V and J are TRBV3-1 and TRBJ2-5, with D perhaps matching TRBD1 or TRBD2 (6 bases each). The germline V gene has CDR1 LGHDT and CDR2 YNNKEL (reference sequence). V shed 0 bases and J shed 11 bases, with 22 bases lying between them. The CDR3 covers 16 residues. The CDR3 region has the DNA TGTGCCAGCAGCCAAGAGAGGGCAACAGGGAGGTTGATACAGTACTTC. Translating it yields CASSQERATGRLIQYF.

The CDR3 spells CASGDPNTEAFF. The DNA for the CDR3 is TGTGCCAGCGGCGACCCGAACACTGAAGCTTTCTTT. The chain carries TRBV27 and TRBJ1-1; no clear D. The CDR3 loop spans 12 amino acids. Germline lookup yields CDR1 MNHEY and CDR2 SMNVEV (reference sequence). V was pared by 8 bases and J by 1 base, with 8 bases between.

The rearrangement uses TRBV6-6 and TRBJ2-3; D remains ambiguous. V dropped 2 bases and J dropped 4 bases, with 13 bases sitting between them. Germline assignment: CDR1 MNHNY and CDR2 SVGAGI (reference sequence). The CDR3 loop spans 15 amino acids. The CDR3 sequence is CASSYGNHKADTQYF. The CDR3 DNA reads TGTGCCAGCAGTTACGGAAATCATAAGGCAGATACGCAGTATTTT.

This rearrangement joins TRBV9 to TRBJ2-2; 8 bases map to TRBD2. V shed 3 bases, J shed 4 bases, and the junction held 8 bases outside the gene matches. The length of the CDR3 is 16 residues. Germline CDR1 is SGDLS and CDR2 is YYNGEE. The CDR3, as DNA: TGTGCCAGCAGCGGTCCTGGGCGGGGGGTCACCGGGGAGCTGTTTTTT. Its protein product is CASSGPGRGVTGELFF.

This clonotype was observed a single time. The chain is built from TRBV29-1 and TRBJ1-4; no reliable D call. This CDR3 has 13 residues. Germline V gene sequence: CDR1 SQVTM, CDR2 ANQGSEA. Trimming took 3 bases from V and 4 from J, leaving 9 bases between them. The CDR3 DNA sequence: TGCAGCGTTGAGTTCGTGGGTAATGAAAAACTGTTTTTT. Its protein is CSVEFVGNEKLFF.

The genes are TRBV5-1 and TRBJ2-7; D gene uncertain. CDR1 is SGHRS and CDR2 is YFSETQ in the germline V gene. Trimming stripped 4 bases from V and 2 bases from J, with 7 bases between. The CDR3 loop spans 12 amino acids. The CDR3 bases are TGCGCCAGCAGCATCGGACCCTACGAGCAGTACTTC. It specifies CASSIGPYEQYF.

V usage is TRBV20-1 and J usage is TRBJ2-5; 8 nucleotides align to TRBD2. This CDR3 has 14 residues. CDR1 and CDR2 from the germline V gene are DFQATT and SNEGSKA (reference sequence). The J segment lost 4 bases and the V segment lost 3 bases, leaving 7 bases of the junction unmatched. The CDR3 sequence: CSASRAGVLETQYF. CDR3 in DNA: TGCAGTGCTAGCCGAGCGGGGGTATTAGAGACCCAGTACTTC.

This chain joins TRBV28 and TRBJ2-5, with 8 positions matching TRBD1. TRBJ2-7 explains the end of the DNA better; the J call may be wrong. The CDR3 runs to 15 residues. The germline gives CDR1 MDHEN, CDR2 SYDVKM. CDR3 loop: CASSLYATGGAEQYF. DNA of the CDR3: TGTGCCAGCAGTTTATATGCTACAGGGGGAGCCGAGCAGTACTTC.

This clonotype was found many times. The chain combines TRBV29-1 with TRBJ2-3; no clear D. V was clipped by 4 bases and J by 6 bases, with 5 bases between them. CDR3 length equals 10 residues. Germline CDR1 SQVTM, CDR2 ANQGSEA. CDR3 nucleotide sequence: TGCAGCGTTGTGCCCGATACGCAGTATTTT. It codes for CSVVPDTQYF.

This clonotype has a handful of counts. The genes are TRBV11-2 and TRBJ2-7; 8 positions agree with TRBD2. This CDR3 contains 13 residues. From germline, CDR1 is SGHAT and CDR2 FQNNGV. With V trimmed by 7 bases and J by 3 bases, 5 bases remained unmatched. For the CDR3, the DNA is TGTGCCAGCAAAGCGGGAGAGCACTACGAGCAGTACTTC. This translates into CASKAGEHYEQYF. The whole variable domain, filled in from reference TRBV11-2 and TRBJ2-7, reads EAGVAQSPRYKIIEKRQSVAFWCNPISGHATLYWYQQILGQGPKLLIQFQNNGVVDDSQLPKDRFSAERLKGVDSTLKIQPAKLEDSAVYLCASKAGEHYEQYFGPGTRLTVT.

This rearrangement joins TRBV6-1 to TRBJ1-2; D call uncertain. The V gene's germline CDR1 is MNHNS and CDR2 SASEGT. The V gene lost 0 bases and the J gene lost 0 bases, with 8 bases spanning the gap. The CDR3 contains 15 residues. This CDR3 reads CASSEALQANYGYTF. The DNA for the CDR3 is TGTGCCAGCAGTGAAGCGCTTCAAGCTAACTATGGCTACACCTTC.

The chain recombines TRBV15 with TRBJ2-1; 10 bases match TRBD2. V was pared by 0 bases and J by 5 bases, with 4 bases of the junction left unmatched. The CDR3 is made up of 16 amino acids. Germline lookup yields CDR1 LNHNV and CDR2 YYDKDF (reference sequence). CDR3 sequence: CATSRDRGLANNEQFF. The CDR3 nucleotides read TGTGCCACCAGCAGAGATAGGGGACTAGCGAACAATGAGCAGTTCTTC.

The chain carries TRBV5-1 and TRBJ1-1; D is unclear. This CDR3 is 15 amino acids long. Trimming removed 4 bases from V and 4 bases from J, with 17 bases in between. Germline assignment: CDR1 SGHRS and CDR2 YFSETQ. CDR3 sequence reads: CASSLDGVASTEAFF. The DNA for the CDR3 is TGCGCCAGCAGCCTTGATGGGGTAGCGAGCACTGAAGCTTTCTTT.

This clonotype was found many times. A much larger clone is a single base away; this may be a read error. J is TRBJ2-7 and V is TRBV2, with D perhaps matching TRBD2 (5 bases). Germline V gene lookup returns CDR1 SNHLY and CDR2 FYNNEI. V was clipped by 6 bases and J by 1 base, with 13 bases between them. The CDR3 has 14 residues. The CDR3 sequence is CASSPGVASYEQYF. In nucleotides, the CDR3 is TGTGCCAGCAGCCCCGGGGTAGCTTCCTACGAGCAGTACTTC.